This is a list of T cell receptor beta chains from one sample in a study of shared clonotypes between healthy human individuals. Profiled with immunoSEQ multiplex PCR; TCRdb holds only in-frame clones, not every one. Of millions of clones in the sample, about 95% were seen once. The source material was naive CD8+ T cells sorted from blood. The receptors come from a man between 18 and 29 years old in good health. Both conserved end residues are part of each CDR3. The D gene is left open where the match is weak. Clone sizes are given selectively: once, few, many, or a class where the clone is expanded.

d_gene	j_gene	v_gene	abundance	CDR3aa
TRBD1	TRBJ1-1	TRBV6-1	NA	CASSATGVGEAFF
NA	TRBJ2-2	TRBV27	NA	CASSDLNLGGGPWTGELFF
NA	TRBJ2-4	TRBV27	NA	CASSLIGGKNIQYF
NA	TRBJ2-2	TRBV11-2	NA	CASSPPPLESGELFF
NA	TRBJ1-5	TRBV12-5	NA	CASGYDTSYSNQPQHF
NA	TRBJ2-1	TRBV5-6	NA	CASSLVGELVLEQFF
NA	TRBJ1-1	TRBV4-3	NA	CASSQDGMNTEAFF
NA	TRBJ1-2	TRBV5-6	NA	CASSLFEEGYTF
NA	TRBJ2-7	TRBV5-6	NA	CASSTHLWTDSYEQYF
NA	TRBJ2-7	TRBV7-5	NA	CARSSGLAGEQYF
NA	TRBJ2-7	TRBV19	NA	CASSIGGTYEQYF
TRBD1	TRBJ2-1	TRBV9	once	CASSSGQGNEQFF
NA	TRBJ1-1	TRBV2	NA	CASSVGAEAFF
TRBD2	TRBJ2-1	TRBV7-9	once	CASSPTGLAYNEQFF
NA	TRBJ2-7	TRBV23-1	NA	CASSQGNHYEQYF
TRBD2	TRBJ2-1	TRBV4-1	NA	CASSLESLAGGFPSSYNEQFF
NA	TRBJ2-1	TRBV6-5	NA	CASSYSTGPTPNEQFF
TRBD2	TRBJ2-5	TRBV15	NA	CATSREGLAGLETQYF
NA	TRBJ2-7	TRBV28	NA	CASSFRGDEQYF
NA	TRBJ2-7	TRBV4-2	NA	CASSLQDGAYEQYF
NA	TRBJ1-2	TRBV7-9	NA	CAIPGTPDANYGYTF
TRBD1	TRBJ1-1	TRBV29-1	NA	CSVGGQLNTEAFF
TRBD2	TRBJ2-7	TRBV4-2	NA	CASSPGGYEQYF
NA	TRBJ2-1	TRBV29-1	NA	CSGDSYNEQFF
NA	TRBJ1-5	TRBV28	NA	CASSRLQYDSNQPQHF
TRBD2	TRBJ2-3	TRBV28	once	CASSLSTAGGPPHVPTITQYF
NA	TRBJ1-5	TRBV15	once	CATSRDQPGMNQPQHF
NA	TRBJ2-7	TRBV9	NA	CASSVDGTADEQYF
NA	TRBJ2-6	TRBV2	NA	CASIGVGTPAGANVLTF
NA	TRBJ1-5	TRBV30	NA	CAWSVNGLGQPQHF
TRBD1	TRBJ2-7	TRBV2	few	CASRVGRTGDEQYF
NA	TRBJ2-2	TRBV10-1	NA	CASSPNTGSTGELFF
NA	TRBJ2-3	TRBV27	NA	CASTPLTPSGTDTQYF
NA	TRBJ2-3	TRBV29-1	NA	CSVEDLSGPFVDTQYF
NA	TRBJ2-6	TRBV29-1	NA	CSVQYAGANVLTF
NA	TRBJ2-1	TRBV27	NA	CASSGYYNEQFF
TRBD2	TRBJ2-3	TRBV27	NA	CASSIGASGGADTQYF
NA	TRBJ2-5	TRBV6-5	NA	CASSPRSRLGETQYF
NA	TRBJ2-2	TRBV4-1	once	CASSQASGTLTGELFF
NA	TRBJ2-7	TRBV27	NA	CASYDGYEQYF
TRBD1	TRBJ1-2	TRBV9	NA	CASSVGDRVPYGYTF
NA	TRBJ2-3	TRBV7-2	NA	CASSLEAGVIADTQYF
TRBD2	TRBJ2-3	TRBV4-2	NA	CASSQDYSGESTDTQYF
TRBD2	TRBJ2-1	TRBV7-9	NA	CASSLGASGVPYNEQFF
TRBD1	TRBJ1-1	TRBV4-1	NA	CASSQADRVEAFF
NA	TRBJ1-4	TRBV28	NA	CASSLGHSYEKLFF
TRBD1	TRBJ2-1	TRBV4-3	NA	CASSRGTGYQVRNEQFF
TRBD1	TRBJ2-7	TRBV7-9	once	CASSLGTGGGEQYF
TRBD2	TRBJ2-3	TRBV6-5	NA	CASSALAGSTDTQYF
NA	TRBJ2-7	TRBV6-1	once	CATHPGAGTYEQYF
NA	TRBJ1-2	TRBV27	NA	CASRLLQGPAGYTF
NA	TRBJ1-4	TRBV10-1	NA	CASSEFPGADRMFF